The source of this TCR beta chain is a study of OX40 agonist ivuxolimab in advanced cancers. This clone was observed a handful of times. The limits of the CDR3 on the DNA are not certain, so only TCRdb's listed CDR3 is given. The repertoire was sequenced with immunoSEQ multiplex PCR; TCRdb's copy has only in-frame clones and lacks some. The sample lists about 73,000 clones, about 90% occurring once. The CDR3 sequence runs 13 residues, both termini included. From germline, CDR1 is SGDLS and CDR2 YYNGEE. The receptor was isolated from an adult with an advanced solid tumor such as melanoma, head and neck, liver or kidney cancer. The specimen comprised CD4+ or CD8+ T cells sorted from blood, sampled in a trial of the OX40 agonist ivuxolimab. The chain recombines TRBV9 with TRBJ1-1; the D call in the table, TRBD1, was not verified against the DNA. This CDR3 is CASSVGTGAASFF.